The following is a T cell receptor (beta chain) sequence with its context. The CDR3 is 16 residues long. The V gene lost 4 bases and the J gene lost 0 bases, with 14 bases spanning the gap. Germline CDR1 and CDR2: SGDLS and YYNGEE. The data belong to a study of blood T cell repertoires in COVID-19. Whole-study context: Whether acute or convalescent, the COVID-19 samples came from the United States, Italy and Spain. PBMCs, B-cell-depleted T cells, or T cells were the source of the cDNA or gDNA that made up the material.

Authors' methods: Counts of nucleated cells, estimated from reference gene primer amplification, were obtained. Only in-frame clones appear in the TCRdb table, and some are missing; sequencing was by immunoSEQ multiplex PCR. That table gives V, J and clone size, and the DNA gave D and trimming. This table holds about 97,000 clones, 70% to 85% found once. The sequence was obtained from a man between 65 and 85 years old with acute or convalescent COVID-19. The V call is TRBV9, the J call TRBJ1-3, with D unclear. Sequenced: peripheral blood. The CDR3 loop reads CASSLSLFSSGNTIYF. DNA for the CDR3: TGTGCCAGCAGCTTAAGTCTCTTTAGCTCTGGAAACACCATATATTTT.